This paragraph covers one TCR beta chain sequence. What it binds is not known. The sample comes from a study of CD8 T cells in ankylosing spondylitis. V lost 3 bases, J lost 1 base, and 8 bases lay in between. The germline V gene encodes CDR1 SGHNT and CDR2 YENEEA. The CDR3 totals 14 residues. General study results and limits: Blood of patients with ankylosing spondylitis appeared to be characterized by a TCR beta motif of eight highly homologous variants. Reportedly, significant enrichment of disease-linked clones occurred in matched ankylosing spondylitis synovial fluid. Disease-linked clones bore a CD8+ phenotype and were relatively rare in peripheral blood.

TCR beta libraries were made by quantitative 5'-RACE with molecular barcodes. TCRdb ran MiXCR on the 5' RACE reads and lists one entry per CDR3 protein. Of 300,000 to 400,000 distinct CDR3 sequences listed, approximately 20% are singletons. The chain combines TRBV11-3 with TRBJ2-3, with a weak D call TRBD2 (6 bases). Sequences were obtained from blood, either unsorted or a sorted T cell fraction (not recorded which). The TCR was taken from a male donor with ankylosing spondylitis. CDR3 residues: CASSFRGGTDTQYF. In nucleotides, the CDR3 is TGTGCCAGCAGCTTCCGCGGGGGCACAGATACGCAGTATTTT.